This TCR beta chain came from a study of T cells in Graves' hyperthyroidism and ophthalmopathy (dated by TCRdb to about 2019). About the full investigation: Peripheral blood samples were taken at initial diagnosis, before any treatment was given. TCR V-J signatures able to tell the groups apart were searched for in a discovery cohort of some 100 patients, of whom 43 had Graves' ophthalmopathy and roughly 57 had stable Graves' hyperthyroidism. Whether ophthalmopathy could be predicted prospectively was tested in an independent validation cohort made up of roughly 19 hyperthyroidism patients plus 17 patients who later progressed to ophthalmopathy. The 100 discovery patients were randomly split 7:3 into training and test sets. The study also compared thyroid tissue and blood T-cell repertoires from more than five Graves' hyperthyroidism patients. After blood sampling, hyperthyroidism patients were treated with methimazole at a starting dose of 30 mg daily, and ophthalmopathy patients were treated with high-dose intravenous methylprednisolone. The paper reports TCR Vbeta CDR3 sequencing of over 130 peripheral blood samples: around 45 ophthalmopathy, roughly 80 hyperthyroidism and around 17 progressor patients.

In the ophthalmopathy patients, disease was moderately to severely active, with a Clinical Activity Score of 3 or more, a NOSPECS grade of 4 or more, and a duration of less than 3 months. Exclusion was applied to patients with uncontrolled infections, other autoimmune diseases, pregnancy or lactation. Clinical symptoms, serum thyroxine and TRAb, thyroid ultrasound, and orbital computed tomography formed the basis for the diagnoses. PBMCs were isolated from about 9.1 ml of fresh peripheral blood by Ficoll-Paque density gradient centrifugation. Total RNA was extracted with Trizol reagent, and quality was checked on an Agilent 2100 Bioanalyzer. Including cysteine and phenylalanine, the CDR3 has 16 amino acids. Only CDR3 DNA is held: 48 bases, read in frame from base 1. Germline trimming: 0 bases from V, 2 bases from J; junction bases outside gene matches: 2. From the germline V gene (reference sequence), CDR1 is LNHNV and CDR2 is YYDKDF.

TCR beta CDR3 regions were amplified from RNA transcripts. A first-round RT-PCR of the TCR CDR3 used the HTBI primer set with the Qiagen OneStep RT-PCR kit. Libraries were constructed in a second round of multiplex PCR, after which size selection and purification were performed. Sequencing of the libraries was done on an Illumina HiSeq2000 using paired-end 100 bp reads. In the source study's methods: SOAPnuke was used to process the raw data, with reads discarded if the reads contained adapters or uncalled bases, had a mean Phred below 15, or lacked an exact constant-primer or identifier match. COPE v1.2.5 was used to merge high-quality paired reads, and clonotypes were defined as unique nucleotide sequences. MiTCR v1.1 was used to align the clonotypes against IMGT TRBV, TRBD and TRBJ reference segments. The analysis was restricted to V-J combinations with a frequency above 0.0001, which together covered roughly 99% of the repertoires. The TCS score was defined as F50 (clonal expansion) divided by E x V (chaos), with BLOSUM62-based TCRdist calculated between CDR3 peptides within each V-J. Welch's t-statistics and random forest reduced approximately 520 V-J features to 13, which were used in a naive Bayes classifier (R e1071). TCRdb itself trimmed the public reads at Q25 with fastp, ran MiXCR and retained productive beta chains. Identical CDR3 proteins give one entry, which carries the most common genes and DNA. These V and J calls rely on TCRdb rather than the paper's analysis. Present in this sample are about 600,000 distinct CDR3 sequences, approximately 15% of which were seen just once. Clones ranked in the top ten supply around 12% of the sample.

Notes on this clonotype: Its binding antigen is unknown. Qualities for individual bases were not recorded, and no much larger clone is one base off.

Results and caveats for the whole study, not just this receptor: Most expanded thyroid clonotypes (frequency above 0.001) were also found in blood, which suggests that blood repertoires may mirror thyroid immune responses. No statistical method was used to fix the sample size in advance, and group allocation was not hidden from the investigators. In validation, the model predicted progression to ophthalmopathy a median of about 6 months before onset, with around 70% sensitivity and 72.22% specificity. In cross-validation, a model built on a 13 V-J signature told ophthalmopathy apart from stable hyperthyroidism with just under 90% sensitivity and about 81% specificity, and in testing the same model reached 80%/75%.

Material: blood. The sequence joins TRBV15 to TRBJ1-5; TRBD1 lines up with 9 middle nucleotides. This TCR was recovered from a woman aged 45-65 years with Graves' ophthalmopathy. The sequence in DNA is TGTGCCACCAGCAGAGATCGGGACAGGGGCAATCAGCCCCAGCATTTT. The translation is CATSRDRDRGNQPQHF.